This TCR beta chain originates from a study of T cell changes during pregnancy in multiple sclerosis. The CDR3 covers 15 residues. Trimming pared 1 base from V and 5 bases from J, leaving 12 bases between. Germline values: CDR1 LNHDA, CDR2 SQIVND (reference sequence). Measured with immunoSEQ multiplex PCR; TCRdb has only the in-frame clones, and not every one. Among more than 55,000 clones listed, around 94% were seen once. V gene TRBV19 combines with J gene TRBJ2-1; D is possibly TRBD1 (5 bases). This sequence originates from a female donor with multiple sclerosis, enrolled in a pregnancy study. Sequencing used CD8+ T cells from peripheral blood mononuclear cells, obtained after pregnancy. The CDR3 nucleotides are TGTGCCAGTAGTATAGGTCAGGGTACAGACAATGAGCAGTTCTTC. Translation gives CASSIGQGTDNEQFF. Supplemented by reference TRBV19 and TRBJ2-1, the full variable domain reads DGGITQSPKYLFRKEGQNVTLSCEQNLNHDAMYWYRQDPGQGLRLIYYSQIVNDFQKGDIAEGYSVSREKKESFPLTVTSAQKNPTAFYLCASSIGQGTDNEQFFGPGTRLTVL.